Each of the 5 T cell receptor beta chains below was sequenced from the same sample in a study of CD4 T cells in relation to SARS-CoV-2 and coronaviruses. The assay was immunoSEQ multiplex PCR, and TCRdb's table has in-frame clones only and misses some. Of about 18,000 clones in the sample, approximately 77% are singletons; the top ten hold 25% to 30%. CD4+ T cells from unexposed donors were obtained before the COVID-19 pandemic (2011-2018). The cells were cultured for approximately ten days before CD4+ T cells were isolated. These TCRs' antigens remain unknown. The sample consisted of CD4+ T cells from PBMCs, cultured in vitro. The receptors were gathered from a human donor in good health.

The chain carries TRBV11-2 and TRBJ1-2; D is ambiguous. V was cut by 5 bases and J by 5 bases, with 12 bases left in between. CDR3 length: 13 amino acids. Germline V CDR1 and CDR2: SGHAT, FQNNGV. The CDR3 bases are TGTGCCAGCAGCGTAACAGCAGTTTATGGCTACACCTTC. It yields the protein CASSVTAVYGYTF.

The CDR3 DNA reads as TGTGCCAGCAGTATTAGCCGGGACAGGACTAATTACAATGAGCAGTTCTTC. It translates to CASSISRDRTNYNEQFF. The chain links TRBV27 to TRBJ2-1; 8 bases agree with TRBD1. V was pared by 5 bases and J by 4 bases, with 13 bases of the junction left unmatched. The CDR3 consists of 17 residues. Germline CDR1 MNHEY, CDR2 SMNVEV (reference sequence).

The chain joins TRBV7-2 to TRBJ2-7; D may be TRBD1 (5 bases). V lost 4 bases and J 5 bases, leaving 21 bases between the germline ends. Germline lookup yields CDR1 SGHTA and CDR2 FQGNSA. This CDR3 comprises 16 residues. The CDR3 loop is CASSSARPRVFHEQYF. CDR3 coding DNA: TGTGCCAGCAGCTCAGCCAGACCCAGGGTTTTCCACGAGCAGTACTTC.

The chain couples TRBV10-1 to TRBJ2-1; 8 bases are shared with TRBD2. This CDR3 has 12 amino acids. Trimming took 2 bases from V and 12 from J; bases not matched to a gene: 3. Germline assignment: CDR1 WNHNN and CDR2 SYGVQD (reference sequence). The CDR3 DNA follows: TGCGCCAGCAGTGAGCAGCGGGAGCGGCAGTTCTTC. Amino acids: CASSEQRERQFF.

This sequence joins TRBV10-3 and TRBJ2-7, with a possible D match to TRBD1 (6 bases). Germline assignment: CDR1 ENHRY and CDR2 SYGVKD. The CDR3 is 14 amino acids. V shed 2 bases and J shed 2 bases, with 10 bases lying between them. This CDR3 reads CAISERDTTYEQYF. The CDR3 bases are TGTGCCATCAGTGAGCGGGACACCACCTACGAGCAGTACTTC.